This TCR beta chain was found in a study of T cells in tumors after PD-1 blockade. Overall study: Patients received pembrolizumab 200 mg every 3 weeks or cemiplimab 350 mg every 2 weeks. Tumor samples yielded roughly 22-fold more depth than single-cell TCR sequencing.

Trimming took 7 bases from V and 6 from J, leaving 12 bases between them. Germline CDR1 is MDHEN and CDR2 is SYDVKM. The CDR3 totals 12 residues. This clone has a single count. As yet, its antigen is unknown. The data were produced by immunoSEQ multiplex PCR, yet TCRdb's version contains in-frame clones alone and is incomplete. The sample has around 13,000 clones, 63% seen once. Overall study findings and caveats: After therapy, most expanded exhausted CD8+ clones were absent pre-treatment, suggesting clonal replacement.

Sequencing used tumor tissue, obtained before anti-PD-1 treatment. This TCR came from a human donor with cutaneous squamous cell carcinoma. The rearrangement uses TRBV28 and TRBJ1-2; D not resolved. The CDR3 DNA follows: TGTGCCAGCATTAATAGAGTAAATGGCTACACCTTC. Protein product: CASINRVNGYTF.